The clone carrying this TCR beta chain was detected a few times. Antigen unknown. The sample belongs to a study of T-cell memory formation after mild COVID-19. Study-wide results and limits: Contracting CD8+ clones were enriched in EMRA, CD4+ mainly in CM and EM.

The length of the CDR3 is 12 residues. The germline V gene has CDR1 SEHNR and CDR2 FQNEAQ (reference sequence). V lost 2 bases and J lost 11, with 12 bases in between. Each CDR3 protein is one row after TCRdb ran MiXCR on the 5' RACE reads. This table holds under 300,000 distinct CDR3 sequences, less than 9.5% found once. The receptor's source is a young man who had mild COVID-19 (a few samples of this study predate the infection). Cell type and time point are not known. Specimen: PBMCs or a T cell subset sorted from them (not recorded which). V is TRBV7-9 and J is TRBJ1-1; the D is unclear. CDR3 sequence: CASSLSGGGAFF. As DNA, the CDR3 is TGTGCCAGCAGCTTATCGGGAGGTGGCGCTTTCTTT.